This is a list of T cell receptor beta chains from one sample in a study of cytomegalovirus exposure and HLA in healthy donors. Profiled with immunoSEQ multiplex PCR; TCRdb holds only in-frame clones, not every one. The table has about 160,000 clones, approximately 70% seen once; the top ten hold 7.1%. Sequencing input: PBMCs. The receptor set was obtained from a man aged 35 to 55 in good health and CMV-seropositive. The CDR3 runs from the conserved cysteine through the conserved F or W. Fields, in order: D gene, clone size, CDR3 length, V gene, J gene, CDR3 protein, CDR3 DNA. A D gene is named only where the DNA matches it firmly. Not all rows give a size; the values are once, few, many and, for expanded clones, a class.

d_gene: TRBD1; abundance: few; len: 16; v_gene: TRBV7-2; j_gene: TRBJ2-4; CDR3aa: CASSPGGAGAKNIQYF; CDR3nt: TGTGCCAGCAGCCCAGGGGGAGCCGGGGCCAAAAACATTCAGTACTTC
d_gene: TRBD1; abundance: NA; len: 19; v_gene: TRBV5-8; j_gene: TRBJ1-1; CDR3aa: CASSFGSAITGERNTEAFF; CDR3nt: TGTGCCAGCAGCTTTGGGTCTGCGATCACAGGGGAGAGGAACACTGAAGCTTTCTTT
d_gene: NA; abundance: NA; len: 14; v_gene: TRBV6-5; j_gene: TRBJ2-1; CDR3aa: CASSSDRGGNEQFF; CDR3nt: TGTGCCAGCAGTAGCGATAGGGGCGGCAATGAGCAGTTCTTC
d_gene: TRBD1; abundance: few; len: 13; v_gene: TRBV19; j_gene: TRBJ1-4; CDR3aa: CATTGGVNEKLFF; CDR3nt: TGTGCCACCACAGGGGGTGTGAATGAAAAACTGTTTTTT
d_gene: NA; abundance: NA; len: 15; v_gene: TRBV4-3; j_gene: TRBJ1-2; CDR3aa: CASSQVLYPHYGYTF; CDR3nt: TGCGCCAGCAGCCAAGTCCTGTATCCTCACTATGGCTACACCTTC
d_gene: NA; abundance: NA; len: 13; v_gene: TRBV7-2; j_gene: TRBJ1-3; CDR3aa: CASSPQRGNTIYF; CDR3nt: TGTGCCAGCAGCCCCCAACGGGGAAACACCATATATTTT
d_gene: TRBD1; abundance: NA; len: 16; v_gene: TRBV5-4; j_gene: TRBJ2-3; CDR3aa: CASSLEGAGRTDTQYF; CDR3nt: TGTGCCAGCAGCTTGGAGGGGGCAGGGCGCACAGATACGCAGTATTTT
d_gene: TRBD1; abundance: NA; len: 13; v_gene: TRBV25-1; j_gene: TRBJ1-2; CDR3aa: CASSGDRVGGYTF; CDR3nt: TGTGCCAGCAGTGGGGACAGGGTGGGAGGCTACACCTTC
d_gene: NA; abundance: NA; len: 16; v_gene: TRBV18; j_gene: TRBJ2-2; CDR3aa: CASSPSRAANTGELFF; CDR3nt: TGTGCCAGCTCACCATCGAGAGCGGCGAACACCGGGGAGCTGTTTTTT
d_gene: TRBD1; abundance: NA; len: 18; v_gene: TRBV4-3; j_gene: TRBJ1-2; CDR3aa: CASSQLKFWTGDPYGYTF; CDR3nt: TGCGCCAGCAGCCAGCTAAAGTTCTGGACAGGGGACCCTTATGGCTACACCTTC
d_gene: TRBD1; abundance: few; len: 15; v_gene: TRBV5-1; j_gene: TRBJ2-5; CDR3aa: CASSLLGQLQETQYF; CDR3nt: TGCGCCAGCAGCTTGTTGGGACAGCTCCAAGAGACCCAGTACTTC
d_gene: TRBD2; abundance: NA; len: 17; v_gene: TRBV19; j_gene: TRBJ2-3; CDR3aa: CASSNPSSAGGTDTQYF; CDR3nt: TGTGCCAGTAGTAACCCCTCCTCAGCGGGGGGAACAGATACGCAGTATTTT
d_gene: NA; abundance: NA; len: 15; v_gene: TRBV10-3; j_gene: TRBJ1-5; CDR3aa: CAISDRGTRDQPQHF; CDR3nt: TGTGCCATCAGTGATCGGGGGACGCGGGATCAGCCCCAGCATTTT
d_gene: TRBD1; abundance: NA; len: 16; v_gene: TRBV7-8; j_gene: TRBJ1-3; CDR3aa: CASSPRQGLFGNTIYF; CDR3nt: TGTGCCAGCAGCCCGAGACAGGGACTCTTTGGAAACACCATATATTTT
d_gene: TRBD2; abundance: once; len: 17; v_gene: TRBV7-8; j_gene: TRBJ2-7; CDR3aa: CASSLEGLAGAPYEQYF; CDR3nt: TGTGCCAGCAGCTTAGAAGGACTAGCGGGGGCTCCCTACGAGCAGTACTTC
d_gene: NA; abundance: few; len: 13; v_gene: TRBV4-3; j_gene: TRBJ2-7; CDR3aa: CASSSRQPGEQYF; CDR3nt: TGCGCCAGCAGCTCCCGACAGCCGGGCGAGCAGTACTTC
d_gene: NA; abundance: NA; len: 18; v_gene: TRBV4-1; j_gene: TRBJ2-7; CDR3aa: CASSQQSGGRGGMGEQYF; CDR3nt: TGCGCCAGCAGCCAACAATCAGGCGGAAGGGGTGGAATGGGGGAGCAGTACTTC
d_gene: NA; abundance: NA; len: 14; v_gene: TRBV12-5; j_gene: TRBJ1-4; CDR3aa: CASGLGQKNEKLFF; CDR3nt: TGTGCTAGTGGTTTAGGACAGAAGAATGAAAAACTGTTTTTT
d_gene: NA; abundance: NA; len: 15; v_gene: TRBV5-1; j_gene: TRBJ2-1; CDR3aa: CASSPGQKTYNEQFF; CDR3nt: TGCGCCAGCAGCCCCGGACAGAAAACCTACAATGAGCAGTTCTTC
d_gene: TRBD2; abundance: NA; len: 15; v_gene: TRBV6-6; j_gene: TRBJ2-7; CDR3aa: CASSFRTSGGNEQYF; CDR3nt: TGTGCCAGCAGTTTTCGGACTAGCGGGGGAAACGAGCAGTACTTC
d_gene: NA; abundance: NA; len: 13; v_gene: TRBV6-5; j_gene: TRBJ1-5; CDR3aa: CASRRSSNQPQHF; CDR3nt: TGTGCCAGCAGGCGGAGTAGCAATCAGCCCCAGCATTTT
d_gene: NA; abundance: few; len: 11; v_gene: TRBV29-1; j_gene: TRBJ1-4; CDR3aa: CSVTIGGVPFF; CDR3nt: TGCAGCGTTACAATCGGAGGGGTGCCGTTTTTT